These T cell receptor beta chains were read from a single sample in a study of blood T cell repertoires in COVID-19. Sequencing used immunoSEQ multiplex PCR; TCRdb keeps in-frame clones, though not all of them. Of roughly 76,000 clones in the sample, 70% to 80% were seen once. The specimen was peripheral blood. All receptors derive from a human donor in a cohort sampled during active COVID-19. CDR3s include the opening cysteine and the closing phenylalanine or tryptophan. Each record gives: CDR3 DNA, CDR3 protein, D gene, clone size, V gene, J gene. The D gene is left open where the match is weak. Clone size is given for some rows only: seen once, a few or many times, or a class if the clone is expanded.

TGTGCCAGCAGCTTGGTAGCTAGCGGGCGACCCTACGAGCAGTACTTC	CASSLVASGRPYEQYF	TRBD2	NA	TRBV5-4	TRBJ2-7
TGTGCCAGCAGTTACTCGATACAGGAGACCTACGAGCAGTACTTC	CASSYSIQETYEQYF	NA	many	TRBV6-2/TRBV6-3	TRBJ2-7
TGTGCCAGCAGCCCTAGAACAGGCTCTGGGGCCAACGTCCTGACTTTC	CASSPRTGSGANVLTF	NA	NA	TRBV5-6	TRBJ2-6
TGTGCCAGTAGTATCATGACTAGCTGGCCCACCGGGGAGCTGTTTTTT	CASSIMTSWPTGELFF	TRBD2	NA	TRBV19	TRBJ2-2
TGTGCCAGCAGTTTTGTTACTAGCGGAGCCCACCGGGAGCTGTTTTTT	CASSFVTSGAHRELFF	TRBD2	once	TRBV27	TRBJ2-2
TGTGCCAGCAGCTTGGGGAACAGGGGCGGCTACACCTTC	CASSLGNRGGYTF	TRBD1	NA	TRBV5-6	TRBJ1-2
TGTGCCAGCAGCGCGGGACCGGGTTCGGATTCACCCCTCCACTTT	CASSAGPGSDSPLHF	NA	NA	TRBV11-2	TRBJ1-6
TGCGCCAGCAGCTGGTCCCCGGGACAACAAGGCAATGGTGGCTACACCTTC	CASSWSPGQQGNGGYTF	NA	NA	TRBV5-1	TRBJ1-2
TGTGCCACCAGACCGGGACAGGATAATTCACCCCTCCACTTT	CATRPGQDNSPLHF	TRBD1	NA	TRBV24-1	TRBJ1-6
TGTGCCAGCTCACCACAGGCAGGGTTGGCGTTCTTC	CASSPQAGLAFF	NA	NA	TRBV18	TRBJ2-1
TGTGCCAGTAGTCGGACTGCGAACACTGAAGCTTTCTTT	CASSRTANTEAFF	NA	NA	TRBV19	TRBJ1-1
TGTGCCTGGGACCGCGGGGGCTCTGGGGCCAACGTCCTGACTTTC	CAWDRGGSGANVLTF	TRBD2	NA	TRBV30	TRBJ2-6
TGTGCCAGCTCAGACAGCCCCTATGGCTACACCTTC	CASSDSPYGYTF	NA	once	TRBV18	TRBJ1-2
TGTGCCAGCAGCTTGCGGCTAGCGGGAGGATCCGGGGAGCTGTTTTTT	CASSLRLAGGSGELFF	TRBD2	NA	TRBV7-6	TRBJ2-2
TGTGCCAGTAGTCCAACAGGACAGACCCAGTACTTC	CASSPTGQTQYF	NA	few	TRBV19	TRBJ2-5
TGTGCCAGCAGCAATATTCCCCGGACGGCTAGCCGAAATGAGCAGTTCTTC	CASSNIPRTASRNEQFF	NA	NA	TRBV2	TRBJ2-1
TGTGCCAGCAGCAGGCCTCCAGGGATTGCTGGAAACACCATATATTTT	CASSRPPGIAGNTIYF	NA	NA	TRBV21-1	TRBJ1-3
TGCGCCAGCAGCTTGACGGGGGAGAGCAATCAGCCCCAGCATTTT	CASSLTGESNQPQHF	NA	NA	TRBV5-1	TRBJ1-5
TGTGCCAGCAGTTTAGGGGCTAGCGGAGCTTACAATGAGCAGTTCTTC	CASSLGASGAYNEQFF	TRBD2	NA	TRBV28	TRBJ2-1
TGCAGCGCGCTGATGGGGGGGAACACTGAAGCTTTCTTT	CSALMGGNTEAFF	NA	NA	TRBV29-1	TRBJ1-1
TGTGCCAGCAGTTTCGGGGGCACAGATACGCAGTATTTT	CASSFGGTDTQYF	NA	NA	TRBV12-3/TRBV12-4	TRBJ2-3
TGTGCCAGCAGCGTAGGGACTAGCGCGGACTGGGAGCTGTTTTTT	CASSVGTSADWELFF	TRBD2	NA	TRBV9	TRBJ2-2
TGTGCCAGCAGCCCCGGGACAGATAGCAATCAGCCCCAGCATTTT	CASSPGTDSNQPQHF	TRBD1	NA	TRBV6-5	TRBJ1-5
TGCGCCAGCAGTGGGTCGAGACTAGCGGGAGGAAGCTCCTACGAGCAGTACTTC	CASSGSRLAGGSSYEQYF	TRBD2	NA	TRBV4-1	TRBJ2-7
TGTGCCAGCAGTTTAGGGACTAGCGGGAACGAGCAGTACTTC	CASSLGTSGNEQYF	TRBD2	NA	TRBV27	TRBJ2-7
TGTGCCAGCCTCCCTGCGGGGACTGGAAACACCATATATTTT	CASLPAGTGNTIYF	NA	NA	TRBV2	TRBJ1-3
TGTGCCAGCAGCTTACTAGCGGATGAGCAGTTCTTC	CASSLLADEQFF	TRBD2	few	TRBV7-9	TRBJ2-1
TGCGCCAGCAGTGAGTCCGACAGGCCGCCGAACACCGGGGAGCTGTTTTTT	CASSESDRPPNTGELFF	NA	few	TRBV10-1	TRBJ2-2
TGTGCCAGCAGTGAGTTCAGCGGGGCCACCGAGCAGTACTTC	CASSEFSGATEQYF	TRBD2	NA	TRBV2	TRBJ2-7
TGTGCCAGCAGTGAAGGACAGGGCGCTGAAAAACTGTTTTTT	CASSEGQGAEKLFF	TRBD1	few	TRBV2	TRBJ1-4
TGCAGCGTTGAAGGAGGGGGCAGTGGGGAAGAGACCCAGTACTTC	CSVEGGGSGEETQYF	TRBD1	once	TRBV29-1	TRBJ2-5
TGTGCCAGCAGCGTAACTCCCGCGGGTGGTTCACCCCTCCACTTT	CASSVTPAGGSPLHF	NA	few	TRBV9	TRBJ1-6
TGCGCCAGCAGCCCCACCGGACAGGGAAATGAAAAACTGTTTTTT	CASSPTGQGNEKLFF	TRBD1	NA	TRBV5-1	TRBJ1-4
TGTGCCAGTAGTACCTCACGGACAGGGGGAAACTATGGCTACACCTTC	CASSTSRTGGNYGYTF	TRBD1	NA	TRBV19	TRBJ1-2
TGTGCCAGCAGTCAGGGGTCTAGCTCCGGGGAGCTGTTTTTT	CASSQGSSSGELFF	NA	once	TRBV6-4	TRBJ2-2
TGTGCCACCAGCAGAGAGAGGAGTTCGGCGAGCGTTGAGCAGTTCTTC	CATSRERSSASVEQFF	NA	NA	TRBV15	TRBJ2-1
TGTGCCAGCAGCTCACCCGGGGGCACCGGGGAGCTGTTTTTT	CASSSPGGTGELFF	NA	NA	TRBV7-9	TRBJ2-2
TGTGCCAGCAGCTTGGGGGGGCTAGCGGGAGGCACAGATACGCAGTATTTT	CASSLGGLAGGTDTQYF	TRBD2	NA	TRBV5-4	TRBJ2-3
TGTGCCAGCAGTTCCTCCGACAGGGCTTACTTCGCCTACAATGAGCAGTTCTTC	CASSSSDRAYFAYNEQFF	TRBD1	NA	TRBV27	TRBJ2-1
TGTGCCAGCAGCTTAGCATCGGCAGGGGCAACTGAAGCTTTCTTT	CASSLASAGATEAFF	NA	NA	TRBV7-8	TRBJ1-1
TGTGCCAGCAAACCTCCGGGATCAGATACGCAGTATTTT	CASKPPGSDTQYF	NA	few	TRBV6-6	TRBJ2-3
TGTGCCAGCAGCGCTCGGACAGCGACTAATCAGCCCCAGCATTTT	CASSARTATNQPQHF	NA	NA	TRBV7-2	TRBJ1-5
TGTGCCAGCAGCCAAGGACAGGGTAACAAGCCCCAGCATTTT	CASSQGQGNKPQHF	TRBD1	NA	TRBV3-1/TRBV3-2	TRBJ1-5
TGTGCCAGCAGCGGAATTAGCGGTGGCACAGATACGCAGTATTTT	CASSGISGGTDTQYF	NA	NA	TRBV5-6	TRBJ2-3
TGTGCCACCTCACTACTGAGCACAGATACGCAGTATTTT	CATSLLSTDTQYF	NA	NA	TRBV25-1	TRBJ2-3
TGTGCCAGCAGCTTGGGAACACTCGGGAACCAAGAGACCCAGTACTTC	CASSLGTLGNQETQYF	NA	NA	TRBV5-5	TRBJ2-5
TGTGCCAGCAGCTTAGTCACAGGAGAGACCCAGTACTTC	CASSLVTGETQYF	NA	NA	TRBV7-9	TRBJ2-5
TGTGCCAGCAGCGCAAGGGGAGGGAGGGCCGTGTCCTACAATGAGCAGTTCTTC	CASSARGGRAVSYNEQFF	TRBD2	NA	TRBV7-2	TRBJ2-1
TGTGCCAGCAGCTGGAGATTCGGACAGGGGGCTGTGGGGCAGTACTTC	CASSWRFGQGAVGQYF	TRBD1	NA	TRBV7-2	TRBJ2-7
TGTGCCAGCAGAACCGCCGAGGGGACCCAGTACTTC	CASRTAEGTQYF	NA	NA	TRBV6-5	TRBJ2-5
TGTGCCAGCAGCTTGTTGGGCGGGGATTCACCCCTCCACTTT	CASSLLGGDSPLHF	NA	NA	TRBV11-2	TRBJ1-6
TGTGCCGCCTCAACAGCGGGAGACGGAAGGACAGATACGCAGTATTTT	CAASTAGDGRTDTQYF	TRBD2	NA	TRBV5-4	TRBJ2-3
TGTGCCAGCTCACCACTTCGGCGGGAGACCTCCTACGAGCAGTACTTC	CASSPLRRETSYEQYF	TRBD2	NA	TRBV18	TRBJ2-7
TGTGCCAGTAGGTGGCAGGGGTGGAATGAGCAGTTCTTC	CASRWQGWNEQFF	NA	once	TRBV19	TRBJ2-1
TGTGCCAGCAGCTTGGGTGGGGCTGGCAATCAGCCCCAGCATTTT	CASSLGGAGNQPQHF	NA	NA	TRBV5-8	TRBJ1-5
TGTGCCAGCAGCCAACCAGGGGGCATATATGGCTACACCTTC	CASSQPGGIYGYTF	TRBD1	NA	TRBV3-1/TRBV3-2	TRBJ1-2
TGCGCCAGCAGCTTGGTAGGCGGGGGCTTCCAAGAGACCCAGTACTTC	CASSLVGGGFQETQYF	NA	few	TRBV5-1	TRBJ2-5
TGTGCCAGCAGTGAAATCGGCGGAGGAACAGGGTACGGACAGCCCCAGCATTTT	CASSEIGGGTGYGQPQHF	NA	NA	TRBV6-1	TRBJ1-5
TGCGCCAGCAGCGTAGGACTAGCGGAGAATTACGAGCAGTACTTC	CASSVGLAENYEQYF	TRBD2	NA	TRBV5-1	TRBJ2-7
TGCAGTGCTAGTCAGGAAAACAATGAGCAGTTCTTC	CSASQENNEQFF	NA	few	TRBV20-1	TRBJ2-1